This T cell receptor (beta chain) was identified in a study of shared clonotypes between healthy human individuals. Overall study findings and caveats: Sampling covered nothing but blood. Tissue TCR repertoires likely differ from those found in blood. The sharing of about 5% of naive CD4 clonotypes was seen across a handful of donors. Among the subsets, naive ones generally showed larger estimated richness than memory ones.

Regarding this clone: What it binds is not known.

V gave up 0 bases and J gave up 6 bases; unmatched junction bases: 11. This CDR3 contains 17 residues. The germline CDR1 and CDR2 sequences are ENHRY and SYGVKD. Replicate PCRs from sorted subsets contained 200 ng DNA, which is around 30,000 T cell genomes. Libraries were prepared by immunoSEQ multiplex PCR; TCRdb keeps only in-frame clonotypes and omits some of them. The sample consists of about 2,200,000 clones, roughly 91% of them appearing once. The naive CD8 fraction comprised CD45RO-negative cells positively selected for CCR7 and excluded terminally differentiated effector memory CD45RA+ cells.

This sequence joins TRBV10-3 and TRBJ2-1; TRBD2 aligns across 7 bases. Sequencing was done on a sample of naive CD8+ T cells from PBMCs. The clonotype comes from a man younger than 35 in good health. Some clones in this sample may be carry-over from other donors' samples. CDR3 nucleotide sequence: TGTGCCATCAGTGAGTCGAAGTCAGCGGGACTCCCCAATGAGCAGTTCTTC. Protein product: CAISESKSAGLPNEQFF.